This TCR beta chain was found in a study of T-cell memory formation after mild COVID-19. Across the study: Clustering of TCRs was largely donor specific.

On this clonotype: The antigen remains unidentified.

TCRdb re-analysed the 5' RACE reads in MiXCR, keeping a single row per CDR3 protein. Among approximately 250,000 distinct CDR3 sequences, approximately 15% were seen once, and the ten largest hold approximately 20%. Germline-derived CDR1 and CDR2 are MNHNS and SASEGT. J lost 3 bases, V lost 1 base, and 3 bases had no gene match. The length of the CDR3 is 14 residues. Findings and limits, study-wide: Clones which contracted sat mainly in CM and EM if CD4+, and in EMRA if CD8+. Whereas later expanders leaned CD4+, clones contracting day 15 to 85 showed a balanced CD4/CD8 makeup.

Sample: PBMCs or a T cell subset sorted from them (not recorded which). This rearrangement joins TRBV6-1 to TRBJ2-7, with 7 bases that match TRBD1. The TCR sequence derives from a man aged 18-30 years who had mild COVID-19 (a few samples of this study predate the infection). Cell type and time point are not known. The CDR3 DNA is TGTGCCAGCAGTGAAGGAGGGGGCCTCTACGAGCAGTACTTC. Protein product: CASSEGGGLYEQYF.